The entry below describes one TCR beta chain. Its antigen is as yet unknown. Germline CDR1 reads SGDLS; CDR2 reads YYNGEE. The CDR3 loop spans 17 amino acids. V was shortened by 0 bases and J by 7 bases, with 17 bases between the two germline ends. Splitting of each subset's genomic DNA was done evenly across several immunoSEQ plates. Repertoires were generated with immunoSEQ multiplex PCR, while TCRdb's copy carries only in-frame clones and drops some. Of about 2,500,000 clones listed, approximately 94% are singletons. The data derive from a study of shared clonotypes between healthy human individuals. Overall study findings and caveats: With few donors, the genetic and exposure-history diversity represented was limited. It was expected that sequencing depth would affect clonotype sharing among donors.

The CD4+ fraction was divided into a CD45RA+ naive subset and a CD45RA-negative memory subset. The receptor was isolated from a man between 18 and 35 years old in good health. The chain is built from TRBV9 and TRBJ1-6; D perhaps matches TRBD1 (6 bases). Sequencing was done on a sample of naive CD4+ T cells sorted from blood. The subset here: CD45RA+ positively selected. In DNA form, the CDR3 reads TGTGCCAGCAGCGTAGACGGGGGGGCGCAGGTAAATTCACCCCTCCACTTT. This translates into CASSVDGGAQVNSPLHF.